This T cell receptor (beta chain) was sequenced during a study of blood T cell repertoires in COVID-19. Whole-study context: Researchers got acute and convalescent COVID-19 samples from the United States, Italy and Spain. The cDNA or gDNA used as material had been derived from T cells, B-cell-depleted T cells, or PBMCs.

In the authors' methods: Quantification of nucleated cells was approximated via reference gene primer amplification. Here immunoSEQ multiplex PCR was the method, and the copy in TCRdb shows in-frame clones only, minus some. Clonal size and the V and J genes are those of that table, whereas D and trimming came from the DNA. The sample holds around 160,000 clones, roughly 76% seen once. Sequenced sample: peripheral blood. The receptor comes from a human donor with acute or convalescent COVID-19. The donor label of this sample is uncertain.

The CDR3 reads CASSEIQPGKLFF. The CDR3 bases are TGCGCCAGCAGTGAGATTCAACCGGGGAAACTGTTTTTT. This chain connects TRBV10-1 to TRBJ1-4; no clear D gene. This CDR3 region has 13 residues. Between the trimmed V and J ends, which lost 2 bases and 11 bases, there was a span of 12 bases. CDR1 and CDR2 (germline): WNHNN, SYGVQD (reference sequence).